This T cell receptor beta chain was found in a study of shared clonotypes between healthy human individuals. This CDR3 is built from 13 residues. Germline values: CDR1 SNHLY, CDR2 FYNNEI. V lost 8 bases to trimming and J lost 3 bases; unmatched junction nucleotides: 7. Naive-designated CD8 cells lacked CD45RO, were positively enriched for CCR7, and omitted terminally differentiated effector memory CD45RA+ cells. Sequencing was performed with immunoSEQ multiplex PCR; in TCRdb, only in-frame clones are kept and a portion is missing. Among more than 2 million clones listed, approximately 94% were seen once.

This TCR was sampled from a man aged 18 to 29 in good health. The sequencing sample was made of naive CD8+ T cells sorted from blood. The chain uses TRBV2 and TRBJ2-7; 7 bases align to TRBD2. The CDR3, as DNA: TGTGCCAGCTCGGCGGCTAGCGGCTACGAGCAGTACTTC. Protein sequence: CASSAASGYEQYF.